Sequencing of this T cell receptor beta chain was carried out in a study of blood T cells in healthy people across ages. Findings of the study overall: It was not possible, with unsorted PBMCs, to conclusively compare naive and antigen-experienced cells.

The CDR3 loop spans 14 amino acids. V was pared by 7 bases and J by 5 bases, with 7 bases of the junction left unmatched. CDR1 and CDR2 from the germline V gene are SNHLY and FYNNEI. The sample holds a few counts of this clonotype. The antigen remains unidentified. A sample-barcoded 5' primer and a J-beta primer mix were used in a second PCR of about 7 to 12 cycles. TCRdb used MiXCR to reprocess the 5' RACE reads, holding one entry per CDR3 protein. The repertoire holds 700,000 to 1,000,000 distinct CDR3 sequences, with approximately 44% as singletons. The chain has TRBV2 and TRBJ2-2; 7 positions match TRBD2. Sequenced: blood. The TCR was taken from a man in his 60s in good health. DNA of the CDR3: TGTGCCAGCATCTTGCGGCGGGGGACCGGGGAGCTGTTTTTT. This translates into CASILRRGTGELFF.